This T cell receptor beta chain was recovered during a study of OX40 agonist ivuxolimab in advanced cancers. With 1 base removed from V and 4 bases from J, the gap between germline ends came to 14 bases. The CDR3 totals 15 residues. CDR1 is SGDLS and CDR2 is YYNGEE in the germline V gene. Profiling relied on immunoSEQ multiplex PCR, and the TCRdb table lists in-frame clones only, not all of them. The data contain 100,000 or so clones, just over 90% of them seen just once; the ten biggest clones take up more than 0.25%. This receptor was obtained from an adult with an advanced solid tumor such as melanoma, head and neck, liver or kidney cancer. Source: CD4+ or CD8+ T cells sorted from blood, taken in a trial of the OX40 agonist ivuxolimab. The chain has TRBV9 and TRBJ2-5, with D possibly being TRBD2 (7 bases). CDR3 residues: CASSVREGGGETQYF. CDR3 in DNA: TGTGCCAGCAGCGTAAGGGAGGGAGGGGGAGAGACCCAGTACTTC.